The TCR beta chain under discussion was sequenced for a study of cytomegalovirus exposure and HLA in healthy donors (dated 2017 in TCRdb). About the investigation overall: An earlier analysis of roughly 570 of the donors reported 250 to 350 Gb of sequence data and 95 million to 140 million unique TCR beta sequences obtained from approximately 180 million T cells. Rather than using new phenotypic data, the later analysis identified candidate immune exposures from TCR beta sequences and from how often those sequences occurred across donors. In an earlier analysis of 587 of the donors, high-throughput TCR beta sequencing was used to judge whether each TCR beta V gene segment behaved as functional or pseudogenic. About 300 gigabases of sequencing data and 91 million or so unique TCR sequences made up an early release that covered several hundred HLA-typed donors. Along with the roughly 700-subject first cohort, a separate validation cohort of roughly 110 different subjects was used. The number of typed donors differed by locus: about 629-630 for A, B, C, DRB1 and DQB1; approximately 530 for DQA1; fewer than 610 for DPA1; and approximately 450 for DPB1. A later analysis re-examined previously published TCR beta repertoires from just over 650 donors and added high-resolution HLA genotyping to investigate patterns of TCR occurrence. HLA typing included class I and class II loci at four-digit resolution. Every repertoire in the discovery cohort had been generated on one and the same sequencing platform. Roughly 5 DR-DQ haplotypes were handled as single units for association and clustering because linkage in the cohort was strong. In a later genetic analysis, genome-wide SNP genotypes for about three fifths of the roughly 670 donors were used, and that subset was treated as a discovery cohort. On average, 235,054 unique TCR beta nucleotide sequences were sequenced per donor among a few hundred genotyped donors of the cohort, with roughly 18% of those sequences being non-productive. Donor age, sex, ethnicity and CMV serostatus were compiled alongside the repertoire data. The study profiled the T cell repertoires of 500 to 800 subjects by immunosequencing and related them to cytomegalovirus serostatus. Of the roughly 430 genotyped donors, around 81% fell in the genetic ancestry cluster associated with self-reported Caucasian donors. The study aimed to test whether cataloging public T cell receptors could reveal signatures of past pathogen exposure. The study combined high-throughput TCR immunosequencing, statistical association of individual TCRs with disease status, and machine learning to predict cytomegalovirus infection status. General findings and caveats noted by the study authors: A later analysis reported that several top co-occurrence clusters appeared linked to parvovirus B19, influenza, CMV and Epstein-Barr virus. Roughly uniform sequencing depth across donors was assumed in presence/absence analyses, although this assumption may not hold. According to a later genetic analysis, donors in an Asian-associated ancestry cluster had fewer N-insertions in productive TCRs than the roughly 670-donor mean. In a later analysis, the rate of TCR association differed among HLA loci, with DRB1 alleles having the most associated TCRs and HLA-C alleles having the fewest. A total of around 150 TCR beta chains were listed by the study as associated with cytomegalovirus. The classifier was reported to diagnose cytomegalovirus status with high specificity and sensitivity in both the original and validation cohorts. This cohort had only TCR beta chains sequenced, and the lack of alpha or paired-chain data limited which features could be detected. Strong co-occurrence of HLA alleles, especially DR and DQ, made assigning TCR associations to individual alleles difficult. For the cohort, immune exposure information was limited to CMV serostatus. In a later analysis, HLA-associated TCR beta chains showed more clonal expansion and lower generation probabilities than non-associated chains that were equally common. Some IMGT-functional V segments, including TRBV6-2 and TRBV6-3, could not be distinguished by the 87-base-pair reads and were therefore excluded. In a later analysis, about 16,000 TCR beta sequences were associated with specific HLA alleles at a false discovery rate of 0.05. Because counts were too low, more than 15 rarely observed V segments, including chromosome 9 orphons, were left out of the earlier analysis of over 550 of the donors. A cluster of highly shared sequence variants was judged likely to be a technical artifact of the sequencing pipeline. A further reported finding was that TCR beta sequences accurately predicted the HLA-A and HLA-B alleles for most subjects in the first cohort. A later analysis found that most CMV-associated TCR beta chains appeared HLA-restricted, with HLA associations seemingly driven largely by CMV exposure. A few of the identified cytomegalovirus-associated TCR beta chains were confirmed in vitro to be specific for cytomegalovirus antigens. The authors suggested that the approach could potentially be extended to other disease states and immunological phenotypes. V-gene and J-gene trimming of TCR beta chains was associated with a missense DCLRE1C variant in a later genetic analysis, and the association was replicated in an independent cohort. Because HLA typing was missing for some donors at each locus, association tests included only the typed subset. Most TCR sequences were seen in very few donors, while some public TCRs were found in many individuals. Correlated functional status among segregating V segments might be attributable to linkage disequilibrium, but an unknown experimental factor could not be ruled out. An earlier analysis of some 560 of the donors showed that most TCR beta V segments appeared in productive rearrangements either about 87% or about 30% of the time, which broadly matched IMGT annotations.

Library creation used the immunoSEQ multiplex PCR assay. For the multiplex PCR, a mixture combining 60 forward primers for TCR Vbeta segments and 13 reverse primers for TCR Jbeta segments was used. Amplification of the CDR3 region of rearranged TCR beta genes was performed with a multiplex PCR assay on genomic DNA. The Illumina HiSeq System was used to sequence the amplified TCR beta libraries as 87-base-pair reads. Per the source publication's procedure: A later analysis counted approximately 76 million unique TCR beta chains across the 650 to 800 repertoires, and some 11 million of these chains were shared by at least two donors. To remove PCR and sequencing errors, raw reads were error-corrected and collapsed into unique sequences using a nearest-neighbor algorithm that merged closely related sequences. CDR3 sequences were aligned to IMGT reference sequences to assign V, D and J gene segments. For a sequence to be retained, at least a six-nucleotide match to both a V gene segment and a J gene segment was required. A rearrangement counted as productive if the CDR3 had no stop codons and remained in frame with V and J, and every other rearrangement counted as non-productive. CDR3 was defined by IMGT convention, running from the second conserved V-encoded cysteine to the conserved J-encoded phenylalanine. Sequences without an unambiguous match to a single V gene segment were excluded from the earlier analysis of 587 of the donors. In an earlier analysis of 587 of the donors, V segments were called functional above 56.7% productive rearrangements and were called segregating when the between-donor standard deviation exceeded 5%. A statistical classification framework was developed to diagnose cytomegalovirus status using the catalog of TCR beta chain sequences. In a later analysis, TCR nucleotide sequences were compared against IMGT/GENE-DB human TR gene sequences so that V and J genes could be assigned. The TCRdist pipeline was used in a later analysis to assign CDR3 sequences and most-parsimonious VDJ recombination scenarios. In a later analysis, every TCR beta chain was defined by the combination of its CDR3 amino acid sequence and its V-gene family, and reads without a unique V-gene family were dropped. As a way to deal with suspected cross-contamination and a sequencing artifact, a later analysis dropped roughly 600 nucleotide sequences that were highly shared and had low generation probability. In a later analysis, a clonal expansion index was calculated for each public chain from normalized within-repertoire ranks of inferred template counts. Generation probabilities in a later analysis came from a VDJ recombination model fitted to out-of-frame rearrangements, and those results were checked against IGoR. In a later analysis, TCR-TCR, TCR-HLA and TCR-CMV co-occurrence was scored with hypergeometric tests, and a repertoire-size bias correction was applied to TCR pairs. To estimate false discovery rates, a later analysis permuted the HLA or CMV assignments 20 times. A later analysis grouped co-occurring TCRs with DBSCAN, adding TCRdist sequence similarity when clustering within HLA-allele-positive subsets. Repertoires with fewer than 30,000 or more than 120,000 public chains, plus five repertoires with anomalous nucleotide sharing, were excluded from co-occurrence clustering. Imported from immuneACCESS, the table was reduced by TCRdb to in-frame sequences with V and J called. These copies leave out some clones; in studies compared against another copy, an unresolved V gene accounts for under half, and the cause of the remainder is not known. V and J calls and clone size are as listed in that table; D and trimming were resolved from the DNA. This sample's table has entries for 150,000 to 200,000 clones. Together, the top ten hold 0.7% to 0.8% of the sample.

Note on this clone: The antigen it recognizes is unknown.

The cohort consisted of 666 healthy bone marrow donors. Cohort members were all nominally healthy when sampled, although unrecorded immune exposures were likely present. The donor was CMV seropositive and belonged to the group of 250 to 300 seropositive cohort members. A peripheral blood sample was provided by each donor, and peripheral blood mononuclear cells were used for TCR beta sequencing. The Qiagen DNeasy Blood Extraction Kit was used to extract genomic DNA from the blood cell samples. The CDR3 measures 15 amino acids from cysteine to phenylalanine. Here the CDR3 DNA is all that survives: 45 bases in frame from base 1.

The specimen was PBMCs. The rearranged segments are TRBV12-2 and TRBJ1-6; the tabulated D call, TRBD1, remains unverified against the DNA. TRBV12-2 is marked as a pseudogene. This clonotype was sampled from a woman aged 18-29 years in good health and CMV-seropositive. The nucleotides are TGTGCAAGTCGAACTCCCGGGACAGGGGATTCACCCCTCCACTTT. It translates as CASRTPGTGDSPLHF.